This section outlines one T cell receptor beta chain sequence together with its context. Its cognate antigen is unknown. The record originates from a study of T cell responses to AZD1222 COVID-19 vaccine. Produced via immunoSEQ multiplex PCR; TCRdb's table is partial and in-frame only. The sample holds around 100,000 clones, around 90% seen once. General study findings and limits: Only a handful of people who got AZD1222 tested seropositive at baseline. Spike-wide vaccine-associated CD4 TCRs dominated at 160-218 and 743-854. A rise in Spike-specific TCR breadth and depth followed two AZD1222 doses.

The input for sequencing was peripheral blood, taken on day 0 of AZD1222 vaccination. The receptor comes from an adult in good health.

In DNA form, the CDR3 reads TGTGCCAGCTCACTTACCACTAGCGGGAGGCATACTAGCTCCTACAATGAGCAGTTCTTC. This translates into CASSLTTSGRHTSSYNEQFF. This chain joins TRBV18 and TRBJ2-1, with 12 positions matching TRBD2. The CDR3 runs to 20 residues. With V trimmed by 4 bases and J by 0 bases, 13 bases remained unmatched. CDR1 and CDR2 (germline): KGHSH, LQKENI.